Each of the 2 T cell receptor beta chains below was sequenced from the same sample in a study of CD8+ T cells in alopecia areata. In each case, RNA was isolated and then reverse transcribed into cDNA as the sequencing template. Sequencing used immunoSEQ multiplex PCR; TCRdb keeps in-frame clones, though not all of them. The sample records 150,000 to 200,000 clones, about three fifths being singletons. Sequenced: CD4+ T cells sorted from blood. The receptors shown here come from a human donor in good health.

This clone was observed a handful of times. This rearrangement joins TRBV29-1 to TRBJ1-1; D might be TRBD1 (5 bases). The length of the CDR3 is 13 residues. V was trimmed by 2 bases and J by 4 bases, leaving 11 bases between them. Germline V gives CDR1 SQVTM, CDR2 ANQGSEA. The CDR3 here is CSVERGLGTEAFF. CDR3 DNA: TGCAGCGTTGAAAGGGGTTTAGGCACTGAAGCTTTCTTT. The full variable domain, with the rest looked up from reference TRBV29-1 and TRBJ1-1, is SAVISQKPSRDICQRGTSLTIQCQVDSQVTMMFWYRQQPGQSLTLIATANQGSEATYESGFVIDKFPISRPNLTFSTLTVSNMSPEDSSIYLCSVERGLGTEAFFGQGTRLTVV.

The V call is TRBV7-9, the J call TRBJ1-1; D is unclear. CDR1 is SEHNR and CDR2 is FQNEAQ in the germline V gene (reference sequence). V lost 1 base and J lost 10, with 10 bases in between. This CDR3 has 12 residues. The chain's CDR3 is CASSLVAQRAFF. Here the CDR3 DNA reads TGTGCCAGCAGCTTAGTCGCCCAGCGAGCTTTCTTT. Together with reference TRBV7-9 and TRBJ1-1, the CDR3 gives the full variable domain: DTGVSQNPRHKITKRGQNVTFRCDPISEHNRLYWYRQTLGQGPEFLTYFQNEAQLEKSRLLSDRFSAERPKGSFSTLEIQRTEQGDSAMYLCASSLVAQRAFFGQGTRLTVV.